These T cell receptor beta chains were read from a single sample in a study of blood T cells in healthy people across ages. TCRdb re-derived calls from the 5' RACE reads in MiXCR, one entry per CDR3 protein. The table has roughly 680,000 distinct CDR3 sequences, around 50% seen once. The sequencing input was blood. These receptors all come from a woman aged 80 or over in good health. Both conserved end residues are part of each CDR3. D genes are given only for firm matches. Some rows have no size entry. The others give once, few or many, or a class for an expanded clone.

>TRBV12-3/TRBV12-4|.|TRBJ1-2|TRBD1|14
CASSLHDRGHGYTF
TGTGCCAGCAGTCTACACGACAGGGGGCATGGCTACACCTTC
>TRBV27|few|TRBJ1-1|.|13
CASSLGLISEAFF
TGTGCCAGCAGTTTAGGTCTCATAAGCGAAGCTTTCTTT
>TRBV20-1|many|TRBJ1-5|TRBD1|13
CSARQGGNQPQHF
TGCAGTGCCAGACAGGGGGGCAATCAGCCCCAGCATTTT
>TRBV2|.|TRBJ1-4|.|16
CASRGAMADFNEKLFF
TGTGCCAGCAGAGGGGCCATGGCGGACTTTAATGAAAAACTGTTTTTT
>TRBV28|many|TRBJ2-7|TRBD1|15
CASTPPGTGNYEQYF
TGTGCCAGCACCCCCCCCGGGACAGGTAACTACGAGCAGTACTTC
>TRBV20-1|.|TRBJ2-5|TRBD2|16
CSALGLVVGTSETQYF
TGCAGTGCTTTGGGACTAGTGGTGGGCACAAGTGAGACCCAGTACTTC
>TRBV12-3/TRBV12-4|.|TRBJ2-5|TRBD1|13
CASLGQVQETQYF
TGTGCCAGCCTGGGACAGGTCCAAGAGACCCAGTACTTC
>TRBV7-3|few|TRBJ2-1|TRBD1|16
CASSFKTDREDNEQFF
TGTGCCAGCAGCTTCAAAACGGACAGGGAGGATAATGAGCAGTTCTTC
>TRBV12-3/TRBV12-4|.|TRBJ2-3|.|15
CASSSGSLRTDAQYF
TGTGCCAGCAGTTCCGGGAGCCTTCGCACAGATGCGCAGTATTTT
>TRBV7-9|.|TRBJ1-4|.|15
CASSSSPGWGEKLFF
TGTGCCAGCAGCTCATCCCCTGGGTGGGGTGAAAAACTGTTTTTT
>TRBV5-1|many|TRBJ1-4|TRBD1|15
CASSLDGTASEKLFF
TGCGCCAGCAGCTTAGACGGGACAGCCAGTGAAAAACTGTTTTTT
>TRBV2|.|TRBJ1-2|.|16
CASSEDQGPGSYGYTF
TGTGCCAGCAGTGAAGATCAGGGACCCGGATCGTATGGCTACACCTTC
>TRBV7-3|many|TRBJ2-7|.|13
CASSLGTGYEQYF
TGCGCCAGCAGCTTGGGCACAGGGTACGAGCAGTACTTC
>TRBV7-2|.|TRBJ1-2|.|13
CASSLAGVKGYTF
TGTGCCAGCAGCTTAGCAGGGGTTAAGGGCTACACCTTC
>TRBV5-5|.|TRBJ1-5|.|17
CASSHTAGAYSNQPQHF
TGTGCCAGCAGCCACACCGCAGGGGCCTATAGCAATCAGCCCCAGCATTTT
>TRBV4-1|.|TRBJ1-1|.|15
CASSQDRVMNTEAFF
TGCGCCAGCAGCCAAGATCGGGTAATGAACACTGAAGCTTTCTTT
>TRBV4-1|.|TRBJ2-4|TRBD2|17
CASSQENSGLEKNIQNF
TGCGCAAGTAGCCAAGAGAACTCAGGACTAGAGAAAAACATTCAGAACTTC
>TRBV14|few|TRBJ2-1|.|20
CASSSRKITWGAGQADEQFF
TGTGCCAGCAGCTCGCGCAAGATAACATGGGGGGCAGGTCAGGCAGATGAGCAGTTCTTC
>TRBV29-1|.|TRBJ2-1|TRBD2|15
CSVESLAGVSGEQFF
TGCAGCGTTGAGTCCCTAGCGGGAGTTTCGGGTGAGCAGTTCTTC
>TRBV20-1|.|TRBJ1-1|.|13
CSARGPLGTEAFF
TGCAGTGCTAGGGGACCACTAGGCACTGAAGCTTTCTTT
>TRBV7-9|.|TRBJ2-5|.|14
CASSSPFSVETQYF
TGTGCCAGCAGCTCCCCCTTTAGCGTGGAGACCCAGTACTTC
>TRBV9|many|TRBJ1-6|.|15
CASSVGQNGNSPLHF
TGTGCCAGCAGCGTAGGGCAGAATGGTAATTCACCCCTCCACTTT
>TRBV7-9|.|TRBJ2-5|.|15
CASTIGIRSQETQYF
TGTGCCAGCACGATAGGGATTAGAAGTCAAGAGACCCAGTACTTC
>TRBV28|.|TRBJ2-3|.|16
CASSLSRGGSTDTQYF
TGTGCCAGCAGCCTCTCGAGGGGGGGTAGCACAGATACGCAGTATTTT